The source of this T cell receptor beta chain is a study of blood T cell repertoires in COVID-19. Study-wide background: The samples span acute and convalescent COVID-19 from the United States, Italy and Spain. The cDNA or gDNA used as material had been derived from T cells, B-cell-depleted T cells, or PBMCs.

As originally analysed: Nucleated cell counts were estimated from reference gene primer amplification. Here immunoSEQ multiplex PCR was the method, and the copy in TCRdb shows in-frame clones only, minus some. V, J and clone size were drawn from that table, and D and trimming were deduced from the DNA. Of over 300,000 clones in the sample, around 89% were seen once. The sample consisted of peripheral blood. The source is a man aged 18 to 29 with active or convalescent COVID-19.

CDR3 amino acids: CAWIAGNKMRNSPLHF. The CDR3 nucleotides are TGTGCCTGGATCGCCGGAAATAAGATGAGGAATTCACCCCTCCACTTT. The rearrangement joins TRBV30 to TRBJ1-6; the D is unclear. V was cut by 4 bases and J by 7 bases, with 20 bases left in between. The CDR3 sequence is 16 residues long. Germline-derived CDR1 and CDR2 are GTSNPN and SVGIG (reference sequence).